The following is a TCR beta chain sequence with its context. The data were taken from a study of blood T cell repertoires in COVID-19. Assay used: immunoSEQ multiplex PCR; TCRdb lists only in-frame clones, some missing. The sample yields more than 300,000 clones, 85% to 90% seen once. This CDR3 comprises 15 residues. The V gene end was trimmed by 3 bases and the J gene end by 3 bases; junction bases not matched to a gene: 5. The germline CDR1 and CDR2 sequences are LNHDA and SQIVND (reference sequence). The clonotype was recovered from a young man who had recovered from COVID-19. The chain recombines TRBV19 with TRBJ2-7; 10 bases map to TRBD1. Specimen: PBMCs or T cells enriched from blood (not recorded which). CDR3 loop: CASSMGTGEYYEQYF. Written as DNA, the CDR3 is TGTGCCAGTAGTATGGGGACAGGGGAGTACTACGAGCAGTACTTC.